This is a list of T cell receptor beta chains from one sample in a study of high-grade serous ovarian cancer treatment subgroups. The repertoire was sequenced with immunoSEQ multiplex PCR; TCRdb's copy has only in-frame clones and lacks some. The sample holds approximately 40,000 clones, approximately 81% seen once. Material for sequencing was tumor tissue. All receptors come from a human donor with high-grade serous ovarian cancer. Each CDR3 is given with its conserved first and last residue. D genes are given only for firm matches. Not every row has a clone size; where given, it reads once, few, many or a size class.

length	V	D	size	J	DNA	CDR3
11	TRBV28	NA	few	TRBJ1-1	TGTGCCAGCAGCCGACCTCAAGGGTCCAGCTTT	CASSRPQGSSF
12	TRBV29-1	NA	NA	TRBJ2-4	TGCAGCGTTGCTACGGGGGCAAACATTCAGTACTTC	CSVATGANIQYF
13	TRBV9	NA	NA	TRBJ1-5	TGTGCCAGTAGCGTTTCCCCGAATCAGCCCCAGCATTTT	CASSVSPNQPQHF
14	TRBV5-1	TRBD1	few	TRBJ1-1	TGCGCCAGCAGCTTCCAGGGGGCTTGGACTGAAGCTTTCTTT	CASSFQGAWTEAFF
15	TRBV5-1	TRBD1	few	TRBJ2-1	TGCGCCAGCAGCCGGGACAGGCTGTCCTACAATGAGCAGTTCTTC	CASSRDRLSYNEQFF
13	TRBV5-1	NA	NA	TRBJ1-2	TGCGCCAGCAGGGCACAGCTAAACTATGGCTACACCTTC	CASRAQLNYGYTF
15	TRBV15	NA	NA	TRBJ1-2	TGTGCCACCAGCAGTGGCCGGGGGGTAAACTATGGCTACACCTTC	CATSSGRGVNYGYTF
13	TRBV11-2	NA	NA	TRBJ2-7	TGTGCCAGCAGCCCACATTTTTCCTACGAGCAGTACTTC	CASSPHFSYEQYF
18	TRBV5-4	NA	once	TRBJ1-5	TGTGCCAGCAGCCAAGGATCTCGGACGAATTTAGGCAATCAGCCCCAGCATTTT	CASSQGSRTNLGNQPQHF
14	TRBV5-6	TRBD2	NA	TRBJ2-1	TGTGCCAGTTTAAGCGGGAGCCCACTTAATGAGCAGTTCTTC	CASLSGSPLNEQFF
13	TRBV7-2	NA	NA	TRBJ2-7	TGTGCCAGCAGCTTCGGCCTAAACTACGAGCAGTACTTC	CASSFGLNYEQYF
13	TRBV5-1	TRBD1	NA	TRBJ1-3	TGCGCCAGCAGCTCGGGACAGGGGAACACCATATATTTT	CASSSGQGNTIYF
16	TRBV5-1	TRBD1	NA	TRBJ2-1	TGCGCCAGCAGCCGGGTGGTCAGGGGGCTGAACAATGAGCAGTTCTTC	CASSRVVRGLNNEQFF
15	TRBV13	TRBD2	once	TRBJ2-1	TGTGCCAGCAGCCCAACTAGCGGGAGGGCGAATGAGCAGTTCTTC	CASSPTSGRANEQFF
16	TRBV4-3	TRBD1	NA	TRBJ1-4	TGCGCCAGCAGCCAAGGTCGGGACAGGGAGGATGAAAAACTGTTTTTT	CASSQGRDREDEKLFF
11	TRBV5-6	NA	few	TRBJ2-1	TGTGCCAGCAGCTTAATGAATGAGCAGTTCTTC	CASSLMNEQFF
16	TRBV7-8	NA	NA	TRBJ1-1	TGTGCCAGCAGCCCCCAACAGGGTTCGGGGAACACTGAAGCTTTCTTT	CASSPQQGSGNTEAFF
15	TRBV6-1	TRBD2	once	TRBJ2-1	TGTGCCAGCAGTGAAAAGACGGGAGGGCGGGGTGAGCAGTTCTTC	CASSEKTGGRGEQFF
17	TRBV18	TRBD1	NA	TRBJ2-3	TGTGCCAGCTCACCACCAGGGACAGGGAGTTACACAGATACGCAGTATTTT	CASSPPGTGSYTDTQYF
12	TRBV29-1	TRBD1	NA	TRBJ2-7	TGCAGCGTTGCCAGGGGGTTTGACGAGCAGTACTTC	CSVARGFDEQYF
13	TRBV7-2	TRBD1	NA	TRBJ1-2	TGTGCCAGCAGCTCGACAGGGGTGGAAGGCTACACCTTC	CASSSTGVEGYTF
18	TRBV7-9	TRBD1	NA	TRBJ2-1	TGTGCCAGCAGCAAATGGACAGGGGCTCCGAGCTCCTACAATGAGCAGTTCTTC	CASSKWTGAPSSYNEQFF
16	TRBV4-1	NA	few	TRBJ1-5	TGCGCCAGCAGCCAAGAAGAAGGCAGGGAAGGCCAGCCCCAGCATTTT	CASSQEEGREGQPQHF
17	TRBV4-2	NA	NA	TRBJ2-2	TGTGCCAGCAGCCAAGGGTCTCGGAACAGGAACACCGGGGAGCTGTTTTTT	CASSQGSRNRNTGELFF
15	TRBV7-4	TRBD1	once	TRBJ2-7	TGTGCCAGCAGCCGAGGGACAGGGGACGGAGACGAGCAGTACTTC	CASSRGTGDGDEQYF
15	TRBV5-4	NA	few	TRBJ1-1	TGTGCCAGCAGCTTTCGAGGGTTCATGAACACTGAAGCTTTCTTT	CASSFRGFMNTEAFF
16	TRBV6-6	NA	few	TRBJ1-3	TGTGCCAGCAGTTACTCGGTCGGGGGCTCTGGAAACACCATATATTTT	CASSYSVGGSGNTIYF
19	TRBV28	TRBD2	NA	TRBJ2-4	TGTGCCAGCAGTTTAGATCCGACTAGCGGTTCTCTAGCCAAAAACATTCAGTACTTC	CASSLDPTSGSLAKNIQYF
17	TRBV7-9	NA	few	TRBJ1-3	TGTGCCAGCAGCTTAAACAGGTGGCCGCGCTCTGGAAACACCATATATTTT	CASSLNRWPRSGNTIYF
13	TRBV18	NA	once	TRBJ2-7	TGTGCCAGCTCACCAAATGAAGACGGAGAGCAGTACTTC	CASSPNEDGEQYF
16	TRBV5-1	NA	NA	TRBJ1-5	TGCGCCAGCAGCTTGATTGACGGGGGCAGCAATCAGCCCCAGCATTTT	CASSLIDGGSNQPQHF
11	TRBV5-6	NA	NA	TRBJ1-2	TGTGCCAGCAGCTTTTGGGAGGGCTACACCTTC	CASSFWEGYTF
15	TRBV28	NA	NA	TRBJ1-2	TGTGCCAGCAGAAACCCCGCCGGGGATGGGGATGGCTACACCTTC	CASRNPAGDGDGYTF
14	TRBV5-1	NA	NA	TRBJ1-1	TGCGCCAGCAGCCCGCAGGGTTTGAACACTGAAGCTTTCTTT	CASSPQGLNTEAFF
14	TRBV19	TRBD1	few	TRBJ1-5	TGTGCCAGTAGTAATGACAGGGGCAATCAGCCCCAGCATTTT	CASSNDRGNQPQHF
16	TRBV7-2	TRBD2	NA	TRBJ2-5	TGTGCCAGCAGCTTAAGATCGGGGAGGGAAATAGAGACCCAGTACTTC	CASSLRSGREIETQYF
16	TRBV25-1	NA	once	TRBJ1-2	TGTGCCAGCAGTGACTCCCCCCGACAGTACCCAGGTGGCTACACCTTC	CASSDSPRQYPGGYTF
18	TRBV4-3	NA	NA	TRBJ1-5	TGCGCCAGCAGCCAGTCGGGGGCGTGGGGGGCCGGCAATCAGCCCCAGCATTTT	CASSQSGAWGAGNQPQHF
14	TRBV7-3	TRBD1	NA	TRBJ2-7	TGTGCCAGCAGCCCTGACAGGGGGACCTACGAGCAGTACTTC	CASSPDRGTYEQYF
13	TRBV5-6	NA	NA	TRBJ2-7	TGTGCCAGCAGCACAGCGGACAACTACGAGCAGTACTTC	CASSTADNYEQYF
16	TRBV4-1	TRBD1	NA	TRBJ2-7	TGCGCCAGCAGCCAAGTAGAGTGGGGCAGGGGGTACGAGCAGTACTTC	CASSQVEWGRGYEQYF
15	TRBV7-8	TRBD1	NA	TRBJ1-4	TGTGCCAGCAGCTCCCCTCGACAGGGCGAATGGGAACTGTTTTTT	CASSSPRQGEWELFF
16	TRBV15	TRBD1	NA	TRBJ2-7	TGTGCCACCAGCAGAGATAGGGGACAGGGGACCCACGAGCAGTACTTC	CATSRDRGQGTHEQYF
13	TRBV7-2	NA	NA	TRBJ1-2	TGTGCCAGCAGTTATGGGGTGACGGAGGGCTACACCTTC	CASSYGVTEGYTF
17	TRBV2	NA	NA	TRBJ2-2	TGTGCCAGCAGTATTTGGGGGGTCAGACAGAGCACCGGGGAGCTGTTTTTT	CASSIWGVRQSTGELFF
15	TRBV7-2	NA	NA	TRBJ1-3	TGTGCCAGCAGCTCATACGGGACGCCCGGAAACACCATATATTTT	CASSSYGTPGNTIYF
14	TRBV7-9	NA	NA	TRBJ1-1	TGTGCCAGCAGCTTCGGGACGGTGAACACTGAAGCTTTCTTT	CASSFGTVNTEAFF
16	TRBV9	TRBD2	NA	TRBJ2-7	TGTGCCAGCAGCGTAGGCCCCGGGACTAGGGGGGTCGAGCAGTACTTC	CASSVGPGTRGVEQYF
16	TRBV5-5	NA	NA	TRBJ2-3	TGTGCCAGCAGCTTGGGGGCTAGTGCCGCTACAGATACGCAGTATTTT	CASSLGASAATDTQYF